This TCR beta chain was captured by sequencing in a study of spatial heterogeneity in lung cancer. Study-level information: Combinations of a unique TCR and a UMI were tallied in raw reads, and on average each appeared more than ten times.

Germline values: CDR1 MDHEN, CDR2 SYDVKM. The ends were cut back, 7 bases at V and 3 bases at J, with 13 bases in the middle. CDR3 length equals 13 residues. Regarding time point: sample taken at primary tumor resection. The input material, whole RNA from tumor, nontumor lung or frozen PBMC, was sequenced unsorted. TCRdb re-analysed the 5' RACE reads in MiXCR, keeping a single row per CDR3 protein. The sample consists of roughly 36,000 distinct CDR3 sequences, 5.8% of them appearing once. The TCR sequence derives from a male donor with early-stage non-small cell lung cancer. The sequenced sample was PBMCs, obtained at surgery. The genes are TRBV28 and TRBJ2-7, with D possibly matching TRBD1 (6 bases). The CDR3: CASIGQPHYEQYF. The CDR3 region has the DNA TGTGCCAGCATAGGACAGCCACACTACGAGCAGTACTTC.